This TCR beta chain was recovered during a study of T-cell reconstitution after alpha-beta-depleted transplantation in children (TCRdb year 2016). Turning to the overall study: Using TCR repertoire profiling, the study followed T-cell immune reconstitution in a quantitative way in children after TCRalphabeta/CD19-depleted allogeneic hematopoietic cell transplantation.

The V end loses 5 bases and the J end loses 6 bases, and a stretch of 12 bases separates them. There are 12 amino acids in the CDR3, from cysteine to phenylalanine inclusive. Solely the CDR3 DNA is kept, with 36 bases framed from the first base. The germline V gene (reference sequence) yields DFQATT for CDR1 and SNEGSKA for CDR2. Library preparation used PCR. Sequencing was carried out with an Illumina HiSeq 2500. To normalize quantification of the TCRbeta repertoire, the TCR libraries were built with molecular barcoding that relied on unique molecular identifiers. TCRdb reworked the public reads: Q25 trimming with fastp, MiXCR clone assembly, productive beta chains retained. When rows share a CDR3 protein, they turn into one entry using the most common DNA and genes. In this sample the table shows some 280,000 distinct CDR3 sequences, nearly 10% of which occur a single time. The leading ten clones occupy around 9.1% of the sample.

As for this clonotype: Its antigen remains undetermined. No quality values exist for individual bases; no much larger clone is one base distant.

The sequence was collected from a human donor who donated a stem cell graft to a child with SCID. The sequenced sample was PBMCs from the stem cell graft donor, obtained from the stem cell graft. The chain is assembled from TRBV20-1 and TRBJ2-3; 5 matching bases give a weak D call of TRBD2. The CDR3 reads CSARPTMDTQYF. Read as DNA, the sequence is TGCAGTGCTCGACCGACTATGGATACGCAGTATTTT.